Shown below are 31 T cell receptor beta chains from a single sample sequenced in a study of T cells after yellow fever vaccination. TCRdb re-called the 5' RACE reads through MiXCR, storing one row per CDR3 protein. The table shows about 53,000 distinct CDR3 sequences, with 5.5% to 6% occurring only once. Sequences were derived from PBMCs, either bulk or a sorted T-cell subset (CD4+, CD8+, memory, or dextramer-sorted; not recorded which), sampled on the day of the yellow fever booster vaccination. The receptors come from a man between 18 and 29 years old who received the YFV17D yellow fever vaccine.

The J gene is TRBJ2-7, the V gene TRBV6-2 or TRBV6-3, with D tentatively TRBD1 or TRBD2 (6 bases each). Trimming shortened V by 2 bases and J by 0 bases, and 11 bases separated the two germline ends. The CDR3 runs 15 residues. The germline V gene encodes CDR1 MNHEY and CDR2 SVGEGT. CDR3 region: CASSYVGGHSYEQYF. DNA of the CDR3: TGTGCCAGCAGTTACGTCGGGGGCCACTCCTACGAGCAGTACTTC.

This clonotype was observed a handful of times. The chain is built from TRBV12-3 or TRBV12-4 and TRBJ1-6, with 8 bases identical to TRBD1. V was pared by 7 bases and J by 9 bases, with 11 bases of the junction left unmatched. The CDR3 runs 15 residues. This chain's CDR3 is CASTAGQGRFSPLHF. DNA of the CDR3: TGTGCCAGCACCGCCGGACAGGGCCGCTTTTCACCCCTCCACTTT.

This clonotype was seen more than once but under ten times. The CDR3 DNA is TGTGCCAGCAGTCGAGCGGGGGTGTACACCGGGGAGCTGTTTTTT. It encodes CASSRAGVYTGELFF. This chain uses TRBV5-6 with TRBJ2-2; 8 bases are shared with TRBD2. J lost 3 bases, V lost 5 bases, and 6 bases had no gene match. Per germline, CDR1 SGHDT and CDR2 YYEEEE. CDR3 length: 15 residues.

This clonotype occurred many times. The chain joins TRBV12-3 or TRBV12-4 to TRBJ2-3; D uncertain. Trimming removed 2 bases from V and 6 bases from J, with 3 bases in between. This CDR3 has 11 residues. The CDR3 protein is CASSLWDTQYF. DNA for the CDR3: TGTGCCAGCAGTTTATGGGATACGCAGTATTTT.

The gene calls are TRBV6-6 and TRBJ1-1; D is possibly TRBD1 (5 bases). This CDR3 has 14 residues. Germline V lookup: CDR1 MNHNY, CDR2 SVGAGI (reference sequence). V was shortened by 2 bases and J by 5 bases, with 12 bases between the two germline ends. CDR3 protein: CASSYTARGTEAFF. As DNA, the CDR3 is TGTGCCAGCAGTTACACGGCCCGGGGGACTGAAGCTTTCTTT.

The chain has TRBV12-3 or TRBV12-4 and TRBJ2-3, with 10 bases lining up with TRBD2. The CDR3 is made up of 13 amino acids. With 7 bases clipped from V and 14 bases from J, the junction kept 12 bases outside the gene matches. The CDR3 DNA sequence: TGTGCCAGCACCTTCAGCGCTAGCGGGGGACGGTATTTT. It is translated as CASTFSASGGRYF.

This rearrangement joins TRBV4-1 to TRBJ2-4, with a weak D call TRBD2 (6 bases). Germline V gives CDR1 MGHRA, CDR2 YSYEKL. The V end lost 6 bases, the J end lost 0 bases, and 18 bases lay between the germline ends. This CDR3 is built from 17 residues. Written as DNA, the CDR3 is TGCGCCAGCAGGAAACTACTCGGCGGGGTAGCCAAAAACATTCAGTACTTC. Amino acid sequence: CASRKLLGGVAKNIQYF.

At least ten counts were recorded for this clonotype. The chain combines TRBV15 with TRBJ1-6, with D maybe TRBD1 (5 bases). This CDR3 has 16 residues. CDR1 is LNHNV and CDR2 is YYDKDF in the germline V gene (reference sequence). Trimming removed 0 bases at V and 7 bases at J, with 13 bases between. CDR3 DNA sequence: TGTGCCACCAGCAGAGATTGGGGGTCGCAGAATTCACCCCTCCACTTT. Translated, it gives CATSRDWGSQNSPLHF.

This chain links TRBV27 with TRBJ1-5; possible D gene TRBD1, 5 bases. The CDR3 runs 13 residues. Germline-derived CDR1 and CDR2 are MNHEY and SMNVEV (reference sequence). The V and J ends lost 5 bases and 14 bases respectively, with 19 bases between them. CDR3: CASSPLAGARKHF. CDR3 DNA sequence: TGTGCCAGCAGTCCCCTCGCTGGGGCCCGGAAGCATTTT.

Ten or more counts support this clonotype. This chain links TRBV20-1 with TRBJ1-2; TRBD1 is a possible D gene (5 bases). Germline assignment: CDR1 DFQATT and CDR2 SNEGSKA (reference sequence). The CDR3 is made up of 14 amino acids. V lost 6 bases to trimming and J lost 3 bases, with 17 bases between them. The CDR3 DNA is TGCAGTGCGGAAAGGCGGCGGGGGGACTATGGCTACACCTTC. Protein product: CSAERRRGDYGYTF.

The V and J genes are TRBV7-2 and TRBJ1-5; TRBD1 matches 7 bases. This CDR3 contains 15 residues. Germline V CDR1 and CDR2: SGHTA, FQGNSA. The trim removed 5 bases at V and 1 base at J, leaving 5 bases unmatched. The CDR3 DNA sequence: TGTGCCAGCAGCAATCGGACAGGCAGCAATCAGCCCCAGCATTTT. Amino acids: CASSNRTGSNQPQHF.

The rearrangement joins TRBV25-1 to TRBJ1-2, with 7 bases fitting TRBD1. Trimming cost V 4 bases and J 5 bases; bases outside gene matches: 16. CDR3 length equals 17 residues. Germline assignment: CDR1 MGHDK and CDR2 SYGVNS. CDR3 sequence (DNA): TGTGCCAGCAGTGTCGACCCAGTTATGGACAGGAGTTATGGCTACACCTTC. It is translated as CASSVDPVMDRSYGYTF.

This clonotype has a count of ten or more. The CDR3 DNA reads TGCGCCAGCAGCTTGGCCCCCGGGAAGGGGGCGCGTAATGAGCAGTTCTTC. Its translation is CASSLAPGKGARNEQFF. The chain employs TRBV5-1 and TRBJ2-1; 7 nucleotides align to TRBD1. With V trimmed by 0 bases and J by 7 bases, 13 bases remained unmatched. The CDR3 has 17 residues. The germline V gene has CDR1 SGHRS and CDR2 YFSETQ.

There are a few counts of this clonotype. This chain links TRBV7-3 with TRBJ2-1; D gene unclear. Deletions cut 0 bases from V and 8 bases from J, with 8 bases between. Germline CDR1 is SGHTA and CDR2 is FQGTGA. CDR3 size: 13 residues. The chain's CDR3 is CASSLTYADEQFF. CDR3 nucleotides: TGTGCCAGCAGCTTAACATACGCCGATGAGCAGTTCTTC.

This clonotype has a handful of counts. The CDR3 region is CASSPGTGGSNQPQHF. The CDR3 nucleotides are TGTGCCAGCAGCCCCGGGACAGGGGGTAGCAATCAGCCCCAGCATTTT. The chain links TRBV3-1 to TRBJ1-5; the match to TRBD1 covers 11 bases. The CDR3 is 16 amino acids. J gave up 0 bases and V 4 bases, and 2 bases lay outside the gene matches. Germline CDR1 is LGHDT and CDR2 is YNNKEL (reference sequence).

This clonotype was seen many times. This CDR3 reads CASSPEAWQDNEQFF. CDR3 nucleotide sequence: TGTGCCAGCAGCCCGGAGGCGTGGCAGGACAATGAGCAGTTCTTC. The chain links TRBV9 to TRBJ2-1, with a tentative D call TRBD2 (5 bases). V lost 4 bases, J lost 5 bases, and 16 bases lay in between. Looked up from germline, CDR1 is SGDLS and CDR2 is YYNGEE. The CDR3 length is 15 residues.

In its sample, this clonotype was seen many times. CDR3 loop: CATSRTGSDTQYF. CDR3 nucleotide sequence: TGTGCCACCAGCAGAACTGGGTCAGATACGCAGTATTTT. The chain joins TRBV15 to TRBJ2-3; D is ambiguous. Germline lookup yields CDR1 LNHNV and CDR2 YYDKDF (reference sequence). V was trimmed by 2 bases and J by 4 bases, leaving 7 bases between them. CDR3 length equals 13 residues.

This clonotype has at least ten counts. The V gene is TRBV7-9, the J gene TRBJ2-7; D remains unclear. V lost 5 bases and J lost 3, with 11 bases in between. Germline values: CDR1 SEHNR, CDR2 FQNEAQ (reference sequence). The CDR3 covers 13 residues. CDR3 in DNA: TGTGCCAGCAGCCTTACGGAAGGCTACGAGCAGTACTTC. Amino acids: CASSLTEGYEQYF.

The V call is TRBV12-3 or TRBV12-4, the J call TRBJ2-3, with D tentatively TRBD1 or TRBD2 (5 bases each). This CDR3 region has 13 residues. Between the trimmed V and J ends, which lost 6 bases and 4 bases, there was a span of 11 bases. The CDR3 DNA reads TGTGCCAGCAGCCTGGGGACCGCAGATACGCAGTATTTT. It yields the protein CASSLGTADTQYF.

The chain uses TRBV13 and TRBJ2-1; D remains unclear. Per germline, CDR1 PRHDT and CDR2 FYEKMQ (reference sequence). V was cut by 5 bases and J by 5 bases, with 10 bases left in between. The CDR3 covers 13 residues. For the CDR3, the DNA is TGTGCCAGCAGCCCCTACCTAGACAATGAGCAGTTCTTC. It codes for CASSPYLDNEQFF.

This clonotype was counted a few times. The V and J genes are TRBV9 and TRBJ1-5; 8 bases match TRBD1. Germline-derived CDR1 and CDR2 are SGDLS and YYNGEE. V dropped 3 bases and J dropped 1; count of bases not matched to a gene: 6. This CDR3 comprises 16 residues. The CDR3 loop is CASSAGTGLSNQPQHF. The CDR3 DNA sequence: TGTGCCAGCAGCGCTGGGACAGGACTAAGCAATCAGCCCCAGCATTTT.

This clonotype occurred many times. The V gene is TRBV7-9, the J gene TRBJ2-3, with TRBD2 matching 9 bases. The CDR3 has 14 amino acids. The germline CDR1 and CDR2 sequences are SEHNR and FQNEAQ (reference sequence). The V gene end was trimmed by 4 bases and the J gene end by 6 bases; junction bases not matched to a gene: 5. The CDR3 loop reads CASSSLAGLDTQYF. The CDR3 nucleotides read TGTGCCAGCAGCTCCCTAGCGGGGCTCGATACGCAGTATTTT.

This sequence joins TRBV18 and TRBJ2-7; unclear D gene. The CDR3 spans 14 residues. V dropped 6 bases and J dropped 0 bases, with 12 bases sitting between them. Germline values: CDR1 KGHSH, CDR2 LQKENI. The CDR3 DNA reads TGTGCCAGCTCCCCAAAGAGTAACTCCTACGAGCAGTACTTC. Protein sequence: CASSPKSNSYEQYF. Variable domain in full (rest from reference TRBV18 and TRBJ2-7): NAGVMQNPRHLVRRRGQEARLRCSPMKGHSHVYWYRQLPEEGLKFMVYLQKENIIDESGMPKERFSAEFPKEGPSILRIQQVVRGDSAAYFCASSPKSNSYEQYFGPGTRLTVT.

This clonotype has at least ten counts. V is TRBV12-3 or TRBV12-4 and J is TRBJ2-3; no firm D call. V was cut by 6 bases and J by 9 bases, with 16 bases left in between. The CDR3 is 13 residues long. DNA of the CDR3: TGTGCCAGCAGGCCAACCCTGGTGACGACGCAGTATTTT. Its translation is CASRPTLVTTQYF.

The V call is TRBV18, the J call TRBJ2-7, with a weak D call TRBD1 (5 bases). Germline loops: CDR1 KGHSH, CDR2 LQKENI. Trimming cost V 6 bases and J 0 bases, with 12 bases left between them. The CDR3 sequence is 14 residues long. The DNA for the CDR3 is TGTGCCAGCTCCTCAGGGCTGAGCTCCTACGAGCAGTACTTC. Translation: CASSSGLSSYEQYF.

This clonotype was observed a few times. The chain employs TRBV6-5 and TRBJ2-1; maybe TRBD1 (6 bases). V was clipped by 4 bases and J by 6 bases, with 10 bases between them. This CDR3 is built from 13 residues. Germline CDR1 MNHEY, CDR2 SVGAGI. CDR3 in DNA: TGTGCCAGCAGTTTAAGGGGGATCAATGAGCAGTTCTTC. As protein: CASSLRGINEQFF.

This clonotype is medium-sized. The rearrangement links TRBV7-2 to TRBJ2-5, with D possibly being TRBD2 (5 bases). This CDR3 has 15 residues. Germline V gives CDR1 SGHTA, CDR2 FQGNSA. V lost 5 bases and J 3 bases, leaving 16 bases between the germline ends. The CDR3 spells CASSPRPRGKETQYF. In DNA form, the CDR3 reads TGTGCCAGCAGCCCCCGCCCGAGAGGGAAAGAGACCCAGTACTTC. Drawing the rest from reference TRBV7-2 and TRBJ2-5, the complete variable domain is GAGVSQSPSNKVTEKGKDVELRCDPISGHTALYWYRQSLGQGLEFLIYFQGNSAPDKSGLPSDRFSAERTGGSVSTLTIQRTQQEDSAVYLCASSPRPRGKETQYFGPGTRLLVL.

The genes are TRBV5-4 and TRBJ1-2; D unclear. The CDR3 has 15 residues. Germline CDR1 is SGHNT and CDR2 is YYREEE (reference sequence). V lost 4 bases and J 7 bases, leaving 20 bases between the germline ends. The CDR3 DNA is TGTGCCAGCAGCCCCCGGCAGAGTCTGAGGTTTGGCTACACCTTC. This gives the protein CASSPRQSLRFGYTF.

The chain combines TRBV11-2 with TRBJ2-1; 11 bases line up with TRBD2. The CDR3 length is 19 residues. Unmatched junction bases numbered 18, after V lost 7 bases and J lost 4 bases. The germline CDR1 and CDR2 sequences are SGHAT and FQNNGV. The CDR3, as DNA: TGTGCCAGCAACCCCCAGGGCGGGATAGCGGGGGGGACGTACAATGAGCAGTTCTTC. This sequence encodes CASNPQGGIAGGTYNEQFF. Together with reference TRBV11-2 and TRBJ2-1, the CDR3 gives the full variable domain: EAGVAQSPRYKIIEKRQSVAFWCNPISGHATLYWYQQILGQGPKLLIQFQNNGVVDDSQLPKDRFSAERLKGVDSTLKIQPAKLEDSAVYLCASNPQGGIAGGTYNEQFFGPGTRLTVL.

This chain joins TRBV12-3 or TRBV12-4 and TRBJ1-6, with TRBD1 as a possible D gene (5 bases). The ends were cut back, 6 bases at V and 7 bases at J, with 13 bases in the middle. There are 14 residues in the CDR3. CDR3 nucleotides: TGTGCCAGCAGCCGGGGGGGAGTAAATTCACCCCTCCACTTT. It encodes CASSRGGVNSPLHF.

This chain links TRBV6-2 or TRBV6-3 with TRBJ2-1, with 10 bases aligning to TRBD1. The CDR3 is made up of 15 amino acids. The germline V gene encodes CDR1 MNHEY and CDR2 SVGEGT. V was pared by 5 bases and J by 8 bases, with 9 bases of the junction left unmatched. This chain's CDR3 is CASSKTGTGADEQFF. The CDR3 bases are TGTGCCAGCAGTAAAACCGGGACAGGGGCTGATGAGCAGTTCTTC.